The T cell receptor (beta chain) described here comes from a study of identical twins. Notes on the study in general: Sequences that were out-of-frame, alpha and twin-shared displayed an excess of low generation probability. Abundant cord blood beta clonotypes carried fewer insertions; memory repertoires showed none.

V was clipped by 2 bases and J by 4 bases, with 12 bases between them. In germline, CDR1 is MNHEY, CDR2 SMNVEV (reference sequence). CDR3 length: 14 amino acids. Via MiXCR, TCRdb re-called the 5' RACE reads, giving one row per CDR3 protein. The sample lists 350,000 to 400,000 distinct CDR3 sequences; approximately 10% were seen once. Only healthy Caucasians were enrolled as donors. For this clonotype: The antigen is not known.

The origin of this receptor is a woman between 50 and 59 years old in good health. Specimen: naive T cells sorted from blood. The chain is built from TRBV27 and TRBJ2-7; a possible D gene is TRBD1 (6 bases). CDR3 sequence: CASSLGRTDYEQYF. CDR3 coding DNA: TGTGCCAGCAGTTTAGGGCGGACAGATTACGAGCAGTACTTC.